Each of the 28 T cell receptor beta chains below was sequenced from the same sample in a study of T cells in Graves' hyperthyroidism and ophthalmopathy. It was RNA transcripts that yielded the amplified TCR beta CDR3 regions. First-round RT-PCR with HTBI primers amplified the TCR CDR3 region. TCRdb passed the multiplex PCR reads through MiXCR, listing each CDR3 protein once. Altogether about 420,000 distinct CDR3 sequences are present, 15% to 17% being singletons, with the ten largest covering 13% to 15%. The sample was blood. The receptors stem from a woman under 30 with Graves' hyperthyroidism.

For this clonotype: The junction departs from germline at one end; a sequencing error may be responsible. This sequence joins TRBV11-2 and TRBJ1-4; tentatively, D is TRBD1 (5 bases). This CDR3 is built from 13 residues. Germline-derived CDR1 and CDR2 are SGHAT and FQNNGV. The CDR3 loop reads CVSSRGVNEKLFF. DNA of the CDR3: TGTGTCAGCAGCCGGGGGGTTAATGAAAAACTGTTTTTT.

This clonotype was picked up many times. The chain is built from TRBV12-3 or TRBV12-4 and TRBJ1-1; 8 bases are a match to TRBD1. The CDR3 extends over 13 amino acids. V was clipped by 5 bases and J by 4 bases; unmatched bases: 3. CDR3 bases: TGTGCCAGCAGTCCGGACAGGGTCACTGAAGCTTTCTTT. It codes for CASSPDRVTEAFF.

This clonotype has ten or more counts. The chain couples TRBV5-1 to TRBJ1-1; a possible D gene is TRBD1 (5 bases). The length of the CDR3 is 14 residues. Germline CDR1 SGHRS, CDR2 YFSETQ. The ends were cut back, 2 bases at V and 1 base at J, with 9 bases in the middle. CDR3 nucleotide sequence: TGCGCCAGCAGCTTAGGACAACCGAACACTGAAGCTTTCTTT. Protein product: CASSLGQPNTEAFF. Full variable domain (missing parts from reference TRBV5-1 and TRBJ1-1): KAGVTQTPRYLIKTRGQQVTLSCSPISGHRSVSWYQQTPGQGLQFLFEYFSETQRNKGNFPGRFSGRQFSNSRSEMNVSTLELGDSALYLCASSLGQPNTEAFFGQGTRLTVV.

There are many counts of this clonotype. The chain has TRBV27 and TRBJ2-1; D is ambiguous. Germline V gene lookup returns CDR1 MNHEY and CDR2 SMNVEV (reference sequence). This CDR3 is 12 amino acids long. Trimming took off 3 bases at V and 8 bases at J, with 8 bases between the two ends. The CDR3 reads CASSFGVDEQFF. The CDR3 DNA reads as TGTGCCAGCAGTTTTGGAGTGGATGAGCAGTTCTTC.

A note on this clonotype: The junction differs from germline at one of its ends, possibly a read error. J is TRBJ1-1 and V is TRBV11-2; D is possibly TRBD1 (5 bases). The CDR3 is 14 amino acids. In germline, CDR1 is SGHAT, CDR2 FQNNGV. In nucleotides, the CDR3 is TGTGTCAGCAGCTTATCTGGACAGAACACTGAAGCTTTCTTT. It translates to CVSSLSGQNTEAFF.

Ten or more counts support this clonotype. V gene TRBV7-3 combines with J gene TRBJ2-3; the match to TRBD1 covers 7 bases. The V segment lost 5 bases and the J segment 6 bases; nucleotides outside the gene matches: 5. This CDR3 spans 13 amino acids. CDR1 is SGHTA and CDR2 is FQGTGA in the germline V gene. CDR3 sequence (DNA): TGTGCCAGCAGCGATGACAGGGTGGATACGCAGTATTTT. Translation: CASSDDRVDTQYF.

The sample holds a few counts of this clonotype. The chain joins TRBV12-3 or TRBV12-4 to TRBJ1-6; maybe TRBD1 (6 bases). Trimming cost V 3 bases and J 7 bases, with 13 bases left between them. The CDR3 has 15 residues. This CDR3 reads CASSFQTGRNSPLHF. The CDR3 region has the DNA TGTGCCAGCAGTTTTCAGACAGGAAGGAATTCACCCCTCCACTTT.

This clonotype was seen more than once but under ten times. V and J are TRBV19 and TRBJ1-6; D is undetermined. Germline lookup yields CDR1 LNHDA and CDR2 SQIVND (reference sequence). The ends were cut back, 0 bases at V and 11 bases at J, with 8 bases in the middle. The CDR3 extends over 13 amino acids. CDR3 coding DNA: TGTGCCAGTAGTATAGATCGGGTGACACCCCTCCACTTT. It specifies CASSIDRVTPLHF.

This clonotype appeared many times. V and J are TRBV12-3 or TRBV12-4 and TRBJ2-1; maybe TRBD2 (6 bases). V was trimmed by 5 bases and J by 13 bases, leaving 15 bases between them. This CDR3 comprises 12 residues. The CDR3 coding sequence is TGTGCCAGCAGTACCTCAGGAGGGAAACAGTTCTTC. Translated: CASSTSGGKQFF.

The chain uses TRBV19 and TRBJ1-1; D call uncertain. Trimming pared 3 bases from V and 3 bases from J, leaving 8 bases between. Germline CDR1 reads LNHDA; CDR2 reads SQIVND (reference sequence). This CDR3 comprises 13 residues. The CDR3 DNA sequence: TGTGCCAGTAGTATTGCCCTGGACACTGAAGCTTTCTTT. Protein sequence: CASSIALDTEAFF.

This clonotype has ten or more counts. The J gene is TRBJ2-3, the V gene TRBV11-3, with 8 bases identical to TRBD2. Germline V gene sequence: CDR1 SGHNT, CDR2 YENEEA. With 5 bases clipped from V and 4 bases from J, the junction kept 5 bases outside the gene matches. The CDR3 length is 14 residues. For the CDR3, the DNA is TGTGCCAGCAGCCAAGGACTAGCTTCAGATACGCAGTATTTT. It is translated as CASSQGLASDTQYF.

This clonotype has just a few counts. The rearrangement joins TRBV7-9 to TRBJ1-5; 7 bases agree with TRBD1. Germline V lookup: CDR1 SEHNR, CDR2 FQNEAQ (reference sequence). J lost 2 bases, V lost 1 base, and 8 bases had no gene match. The CDR3 sequence is 17 residues long. This chain's CDR3 is CASSLVEGGSGNQPQHF. CDR3 DNA: TGTGCCAGCAGCTTAGTAGAAGGGGGCTCGGGCAATCAGCCCCAGCATTTT. Combining the CDR3 with reference TRBV7-9 and TRBJ1-5 gives the whole variable domain DTGVSQNPRHKITKRGQNVTFRCDPISEHNRLYWYRQTLGQGPEFLTYFQNEAQLEKSRLLSDRFSAERPKGSFSTLEIQRTEQGDSAMYLCASSLVEGGSGNQPQHFGDGTRLSIL.

This clonotype was found many times. The chain employs TRBV2 and TRBJ1-2; D call uncertain. Between the trimmed V and J ends, which lost 2 bases and 6 bases, there was a span of 7 bases. CDR3 length equals 12 residues. Germline V lookup: CDR1 SNHLY, CDR2 FYNNEI. The CDR3 spells CASSEHGDGYTF. As DNA, the CDR3 is TGTGCCAGCAGTGAACACGGGGATGGCTACACCTTC.

The gene calls are TRBV9 and TRBJ1-3; 8 bases align to TRBD1. J lost 0 bases, V lost 3 bases, and 14 bases had no gene match. The CDR3 totals 19 residues. Germline V gene sequence: CDR1 SGDLS, CDR2 YYNGEE. The CDR3: CASSGPGTGPTFSGNTIYF. CDR3 bases: TGTGCCAGCAGCGGTCCCGGGACAGGTCCTACCTTCTCTGGAAACACCATATATTTT.

Many counts were recorded for this clonotype. This chain links TRBV20-1 with TRBJ2-1; D is ambiguous. There are 15 residues in the CDR3. Between the trimmed V and J ends, which lost 0 bases and 1 base, there was a span of 10 bases. Germline loops: CDR1 DFQATT, CDR2 SNEGSKA (reference sequence). CDR3 sequence reads: CSARDYAASYNEQFF. DNA of the CDR3: TGCAGTGCTAGAGATTATGCGGCTTCCTACAATGAGCAGTTCTTC.

The V call is TRBV6-1, the J call TRBJ1-5; 7 bases line up with TRBD1. Germline trimming cut 5 bases from V and 5 bases from J; bases unmatched to any gene: 15. Germline loops: CDR1 MNHNS, CDR2 SASEGT. The CDR3 is made up of 17 amino acids. The CDR3 protein is CASSPPGWGGGDQPQHF. The DNA for the CDR3 is TGTGCCAGCAGTCCCCCAGGGTGGGGAGGGGGCGATCAGCCCCAGCATTTT.

This clonotype was found many times. CDR3 loop: CASSPMASSGGGTQYF. The CDR3 nucleotides are TGTGCCAGCAGCCCGATGGCCTCTAGCGGGGGAGGTACGCAGTATTTT. The chain couples TRBV3-1 to TRBJ2-3; TRBD2 matches at 10 bases. In germline, CDR1 is LGHDT, CDR2 YNNKEL (reference sequence). This CDR3 comprises 16 residues. With V trimmed by 4 bases and J by 8 bases, 12 bases remained unmatched.

This sequence joins TRBV4-1 and TRBJ1-4, with D possibly matching TRBD1 (5 bases). The CDR3 is 19 amino acids. Germline CDR1 reads MGHRA; CDR2 reads YSYEKL. Trimming removed 0 bases from V and 0 bases from J, with 17 bases in between. CDR3 sequence (DNA): TGCGCCAGCAGCCAAGAAAGGGGCTTGGGGGATGCAACTAATGAAAAACTGTTTTTT. It encodes CASSQERGLGDATNEKLFF.

This clonotype was observed at least ten times. The V and J genes are TRBV20-1 and TRBJ1-5; D is possibly TRBD1 (5 bases). The length of the CDR3 is 14 residues. CDR1 and CDR2 (germline): DFQATT, SNEGSKA (reference sequence). V lost 2 bases and J lost 1, with 9 bases in between. CDR3 DNA sequence: TGCAGTGCTAGACAGGGCGGGAGCAATCAGCCCCAGCATTTT. Its translation is CSARQGGSNQPQHF.

This clonotype occurred once. This chain connects TRBV2 to TRBJ1-5; D gene ambiguous. Between the trimmed V and J ends, which lost 4 bases and 9 bases, there was a span of 7 bases. The germline V gene encodes CDR1 SNHLY and CDR2 FYNNEI. CDR3 size: 11 residues. This CDR3 is CASSGKGPQHF. The CDR3 nucleotides read TGTGCCAGCAGTGGCAAGGGGCCCCAGCATTTT.

Ten or more counts support this clonotype. This sequence joins TRBV10-3 and TRBJ2-7; D not resolved. The CDR3 loop spans 12 amino acids. V gave up 0 bases and J gave up 1 base, with 1 base separating them. CDR1 is ENHRY and CDR2 is SYGVKD in the germline V gene. This CDR3 is CAISESSYEQYF. The CDR3 DNA sequence: TGTGCCATCAGTGAGTCTTCCTACGAGCAGTACTTC.

This clonotype was observed many times. The CDR3 coding sequence is TGTGCCAGCAGTTTAAGGTTACGGGAAAGCACAGATACGCAGTATTTT. This encodes CASSLRLRESTDTQYF. The chain recombines TRBV12-3 or TRBV12-4 with TRBJ2-3; D is possibly TRBD2 (5 bases). V lost 2 bases, J lost 0 bases, and 12 bases lay in between. The CDR3 is 16 amino acids.

This clonotype was picked up many times. The gene calls are TRBV12-3 or TRBV12-4 and TRBJ2-5; no clear D gene. This CDR3 contains 14 residues. The ends were cut back, 6 bases at V and 0 bases at J, with 11 bases in the middle. CDR3 nucleotide sequence: TGTGCCAGCAGAGCCACAGAGTACCAAGAGACCCAGTACTTC. Translating gives CASRATEYQETQYF.

This clonotype was seen many times. This sequence joins TRBV20-1 and TRBJ2-7; no reliable D call. Between the trimmed V and J ends, which lost 6 bases and 6 bases, there was a span of 12 bases. Germline CDR1 DFQATT, CDR2 SNEGSKA (reference sequence). There are 11 residues in the CDR3. The CDR3 here is CSARTLGEQYF. In nucleotides, the CDR3 is TGCAGTGCAAGGACCCTCGGCGAGCAGTACTTC.

The J gene is TRBJ1-2, the V gene TRBV19; 7 bases align to TRBD1. Per the germline V gene, CDR1 is LNHDA and CDR2 is SQIVND (reference sequence). Germline trimming cut 4 bases from V and 12 bases from J; bases unmatched to any gene: 11. The CDR3 has 13 amino acids. Here the CDR3 reads CASSTSRPTGNTF. CDR3 coding DNA: TGTGCCAGTAGTACCTCCCGGCCGACAGGGAACACCTTC.

This clonotype was detected a few times. This chain uses TRBV27 with TRBJ2-1; D gene unclear. Germline V CDR1 and CDR2: MNHEY, SMNVEV (reference sequence). CDR3 length: 11 residues. Trimming took 7 bases from V and 9 from J, leaving 10 bases between them. The CDR3 region is CASNLRGEQFF. CDR3 nucleotide sequence: TGTGCCAGCAACCTACGCGGTGAGCAGTTCTTC.

This clonotype came up many times. This chain joins TRBV15 and TRBJ1-1; 8 bases align to TRBD1. Germline CDR1 reads LNHNV; CDR2 reads YYDKDF (reference sequence). After removal of 7 bases from V and 7 bases from J, the junction contained 8 bases not matched to a gene. This CDR3 has 13 amino acids. DNA for the CDR3: TGTGCCACCAAACCCGGGACAGGCTTTGAAGCTTTCTTT. This gives the protein CATKPGTGFEAFF.

This clonotype was recorded many times. J is TRBJ1-2 and V is TRBV5-1; TRBD1 matches 10 bases. The J segment lost 4 bases and the V segment lost 1 base, leaving 13 bases of the junction unmatched. CDR1 SGHRS and CDR2 YFSETQ come from the germline V gene. The CDR3 has 18 amino acids. The CDR3 sequence is CASSLYRDRGVEGYGYTF. CDR3 coding DNA: TGCGCCAGCAGCTTGTACCGGGACAGGGGAGTGGAAGGCTATGGCTACACCTTC.